This T cell receptor (beta chain) comes out of a study of human T cells and chemical hapten exposure. Turning to the study itself: Patch testing placed 0.01% DPC on the upper back, with readings at 6 days.

Study-wide points: Relative to control repertoires, expanded TCRs gave rise to significantly more large CDR3 similarity clusters.

TCRdb called the RACE reads again in MiXCR, with one record for every CDR3 protein. The profile shows fewer than 400,000 distinct CDR3 sequences, around 7% of them singletons. This clonotype was recorded at least ten times. Its antigen remains unidentified. V dropped 6 bases and J dropped 1 base, with 12 bases sitting between them. The CDR3 has 13 residues. Germline V lookup: CDR1 SQVTM, CDR2 ANQGSEA. Specified time point: patch test 1, 2 weeks after DPC sensitization. The treatment: therapeutic diphenylcyclopropenone sensitization with weekly scalp DPC. Alopecia patients, 18 to 70 years old and DPC-suitable, served as donors.

The clonotype originates from a woman between 18 and 29 years old with alopecia areata. Some clones in this sample may be carry-over from other donors' samples. The material sequenced was whole blood, taken in connection with sensitization to the hapten diphenylcyclopropenone (DPC). This sequence joins TRBV29-1 and TRBJ2-5; perhaps TRBD1 as D (6 bases). The CDR3: CSVRDTAQETQYF. In nucleotides, the CDR3 is TGCAGCGTCCGGGACACAGCCCAAGAGACCCAGTACTTC.